Listed below are T cell receptor beta chains from one sample, sequenced in a study of T cells in Graves' hyperthyroidism and ophthalmopathy. Via MiXCR, TCRdb re-called the multiplex PCR reads, giving one row per CDR3 protein. The table has 610,000 or so distinct CDR3 sequences, roughly 46% seen once. What was sequenced was peripheral blood or thyroid tissue (not recorded which). Receptors originate from a woman under 30 with Graves' hyperthyroidism. CDR3s include the opening cysteine and the closing phenylalanine or tryptophan. Each record gives: D gene, clone size, J gene, CDR3 length, V gene, CDR3 DNA, CDR3 protein. The D gene is left open where the match is weak. The size entry is marked missing in some rows and otherwise reads once, few, many or a size class.

- | many | TRBJ1-5 | 13 | TRBV6-5 | TGTGCCAGCAGATTGACAGACAATCAGCCCCAGCATTTT | CASRLTDNQPQHF
TRBD2 | - | TRBJ2-3 | 13 | TRBV2 | TGTGCCAGCAGTCTAGCGGTGGGAGATACGCAGTATTTT | CASSLAVGDTQYF
- | - | TRBJ2-3 | 15 | TRBV6-4 | TGTGCCAGCAGTGACTCGCCAGGGGGCACAGATACGCAGTATTTT | CASSDSPGGTDTQYF
- | many | TRBJ1-5 | 11 | TRBV27 | TGTGCCAGCAGCCCCAGGGAACCTCAGCATTTT | CASSPREPQHF
- | many | TRBJ2-7 | 16 | TRBV4-1 | TGCGCCAGCAGCCCATCGGGGCGAGCCGGGCTCTACGAGCAGTACTTC | CASSPSGRAGLYEQYF
- | - | TRBJ1-1 | 14 | TRBV12-3/TRBV12-4 | TGTGCCAGCAGTTTAGGGGAAAAAGGCACTGAAGCTTTCTTT | CASSLGEKGTEAFF
TRBD2 | few | TRBJ2-5 | 15 | TRBV15 | TGTGCCACCAGCAGGACTAGCGGGAGGATGGGGACCCAGTACTTC | CATSRTSGRMGTQYF
TRBD1 | - | TRBJ2-7 | 13 | TRBV2 | TGTGCCAGCAGTGAAGACAGGGGCCACGAGCAGTACTTC | CASSEDRGHEQYF
- | many | TRBJ2-7 | 13 | TRBV20-1 | TGCAGTGTCCTACCCCCAGGGCTAGGCGAGCAGTACTTC | CSVLPPGLGEQYF
TRBD1 | - | TRBJ1-2 | 15 | TRBV7-9 | TGTGCCAGCAGCTTACGGGGGCAGGGGGCGGATGGCTACACCTTC | CASSLRGQGADGYTF
- | - | TRBJ2-7 | 15 | TRBV10-3 | TGTGCCATCAGCCCTGAGGGTGACTTATATCACGAGCAGTACTTC | CAISPEGDLYHEQYF
- | many | TRBJ2-7 | 14 | TRBV5-1 | TGCGCCAGCAGCCGAGAGGGACCGGCCTACGAGCAGTACTTC | CASSREGPAYEQYF
- | many | TRBJ1-1 | 12 | TRBV12-3/TRBV12-4 | TGTGCCAGCAGTTTTATGAACACTGAAGCTTTCTTT | CASSFMNTEAFF
- | many | TRBJ1-2 | 12 | TRBV12-3/TRBV12-4 | TGTGCCAGCAGCCCCGGGGCAACTGGCTACACCTTC | CASSPGATGYTF
TRBD1 | - | TRBJ1-2 | 16 | TRBV24-1 | TGTGCCACCCCTCCTAGGACAGGGGGCCTTAGCTATGGCTACACCTTC | CATPPRTGGLSYGYTF
- | - | TRBJ1-1 | 14 | TRBV6-5 | TGTGCCAGCAGTTCACTAGCGGGAGAGAGTGAGCAGTTCTTT | CASSSLAGESEQFF
TRBD2 | - | TRBJ2-3 | 18 | TRBV7-9 | TGTGCCAGCAGCCAACCCGGGACTAGCGGGGGCCGCACAGATACGCAGTATTTT | CASSQPGTSGGRTDTQYF
TRBD2 | - | TRBJ2-6 | 17 | TRBV10-3 | TGTGCCATCAGGACTAGCGGGGGGAACTGTGGGGCCAACGTCCTGACTTTC | CAIRTSGGNCGANVLTF
- | - | TRBJ1-2 | 13 | TRBV7-3 | TGTGCCAGCAGCCGGGAATGGGATTATGGCTACACCTTC | CASSREWDYGYTF
- | many | TRBJ1-3 | 14 | TRBV7-3 | TGTGCCAGCAGCCTCGGCCCAGGCGGAGACACCATATATTTT | CASSLGPGGDTIYF
- | - | TRBJ2-7 | 14 | TRBV6-5 | TGTGCCAGCAGGGAGGGGGGAGCAAACTACGAGCAGTACTTC | CASREGGANYEQYF
TRBD1 | - | TRBJ2-3 | 16 | TRBV20-1 | TGCAGTGCTAGAGATCCCGGACAGGGAAGCACAGATACGCAGTATTTT | CSARDPGQGSTDTQYF
TRBD1 | - | TRBJ1-1 | 14 | TRBV10-3 | TGTGCCATCAGCGTCTGGGACAGGGACACTGAAGCTTTCTTT | CAISVWDRDTEAFF
TRBD2 | many | TRBJ2-2 | 14 | TRBV5-4 | TGTGCCATCTGGACTAGCGGGAGGACCGGGGAGCTGTTTTTT | CAIWTSGRTGELFF
- | - | TRBJ2-7 | 11 | TRBV10-3 | TGTGCCGCTCGGGGCCTCGACGAGCAGTACTTC | CAARGLDEQYF
- | many | TRBJ1-5 | 16 | TRBV7-8 | TGTGCCAGCAGCTTAGAGTGGGCCGGCGGCAATCAGCCCCAGCATTTT | CASSLEWAGGNQPQHF
TRBD2 | many | TRBJ2-5 | 18 | TRBV10-2 | TGCGCCAGCAGTGATCCGGGACTAGCGGACCCCTACCAAGAGACCCAGTACTTC | CASSDPGLADPYQETQYF